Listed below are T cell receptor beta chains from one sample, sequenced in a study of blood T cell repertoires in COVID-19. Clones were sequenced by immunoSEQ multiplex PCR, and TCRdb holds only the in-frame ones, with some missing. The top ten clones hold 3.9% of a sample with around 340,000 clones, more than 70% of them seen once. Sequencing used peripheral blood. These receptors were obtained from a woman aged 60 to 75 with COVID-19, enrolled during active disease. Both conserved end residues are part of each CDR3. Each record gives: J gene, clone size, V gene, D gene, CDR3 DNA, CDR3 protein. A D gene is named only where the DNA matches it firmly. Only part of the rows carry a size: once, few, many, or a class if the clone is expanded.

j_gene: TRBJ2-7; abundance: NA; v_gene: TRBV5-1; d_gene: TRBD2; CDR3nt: TGCGCCAGCAACCTAGCGGGGGGGAACTACGAGCAGTACTTC; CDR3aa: CASNLAGGNYEQYF
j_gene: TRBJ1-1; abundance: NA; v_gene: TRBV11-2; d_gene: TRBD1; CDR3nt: TGTGCCAGCAGCAGCACAGGGGGCGCGACCACTGAAGCTTTCTTT; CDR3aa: CASSSTGGATTEAFF
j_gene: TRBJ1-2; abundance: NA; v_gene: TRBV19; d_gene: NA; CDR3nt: TGTGCCAGTAGTTGGAGGGAGAGTTCTGGCTACACCTTC; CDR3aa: CASSWRESSGYTF
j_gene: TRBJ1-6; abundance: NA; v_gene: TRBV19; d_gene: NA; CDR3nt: TGTGCCAGTAACCCCTCTCACAGTTTCTATAATTCACCCCTCCACTTT; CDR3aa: CASNPSHSFYNSPLHF
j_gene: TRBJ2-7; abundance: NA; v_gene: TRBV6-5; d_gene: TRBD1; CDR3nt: TGTGCCAGCGGGCGACAGGGGGCGACCCCCCGGGGATACTTC; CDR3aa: CASGRQGATPRGYF
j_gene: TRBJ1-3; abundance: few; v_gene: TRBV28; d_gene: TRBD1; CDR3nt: TGTGCCAGCACCCTGGGGACAGGGCACTTTTGGAGCTCTGGAAACACCATATATTTT; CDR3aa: CASTLGTGHFWSSGNTIYF
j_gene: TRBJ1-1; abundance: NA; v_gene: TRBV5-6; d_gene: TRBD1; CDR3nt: TGTGCCAGCAGCTGGGACAGGGTCACTGAAGCTTTCTTT; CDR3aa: CASSWDRVTEAFF
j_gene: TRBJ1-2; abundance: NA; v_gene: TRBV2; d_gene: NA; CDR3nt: TGTGCCAGCAAGAAATCAACAGGGAACTATGGCTACACCTTC; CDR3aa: CASKKSTGNYGYTF
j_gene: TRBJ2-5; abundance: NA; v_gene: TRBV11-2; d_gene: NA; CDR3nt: TGTGCCAGCAGCTTAGGTCCTACGGGAGAGACCCAGTACTTC; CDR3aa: CASSLGPTGETQYF
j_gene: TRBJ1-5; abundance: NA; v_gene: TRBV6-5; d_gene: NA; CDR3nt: TGTGCCAGCAGGTTCAGGGGTAGCAATCAGCCCCAGCATTTT; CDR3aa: CASRFRGSNQPQHF
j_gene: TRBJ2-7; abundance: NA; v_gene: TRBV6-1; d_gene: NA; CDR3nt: TGTGCCAGCAGTGATCCCCGAGGAGCCTCCTACGAGCAGTACTTC; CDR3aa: CASSDPRGASYEQYF
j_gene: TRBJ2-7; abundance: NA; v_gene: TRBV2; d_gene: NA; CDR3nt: TGTGCCAGCAGTGAACGACAGCTGGGGTTGGGCGAGCAGTACTTC; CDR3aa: CASSERQLGLGEQYF
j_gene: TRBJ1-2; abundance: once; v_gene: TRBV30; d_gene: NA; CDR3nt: TGTGCCTGGAGTTCTAAAGGGGTCTATGGCTACACCTTC; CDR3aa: CAWSSKGVYGYTF
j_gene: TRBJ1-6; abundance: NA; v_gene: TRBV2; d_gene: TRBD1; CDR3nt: TGTGCCAGCAGACCCGACAGGGTGAGAGGTTCACCCCTCCACTTT; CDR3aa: CASRPDRVRGSPLHF
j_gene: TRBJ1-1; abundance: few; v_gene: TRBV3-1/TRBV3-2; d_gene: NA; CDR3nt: TGTGCCAGCAGCCAAACGGAGAAGACTGAAGCTTTCTTT; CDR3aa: CASSQTEKTEAFF
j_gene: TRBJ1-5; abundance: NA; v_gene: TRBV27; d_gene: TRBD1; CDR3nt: TGTGCCAGCAGTTCTGGACAGGGCCTTAGCAATCAGCCCCAGCATTTT; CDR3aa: CASSSGQGLSNQPQHF
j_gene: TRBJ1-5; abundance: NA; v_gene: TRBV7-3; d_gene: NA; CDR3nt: TGTGCCAGCAGCTTAAAAACCGGTCAGCCCCAGCATTTT; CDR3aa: CASSLKTGQPQHF
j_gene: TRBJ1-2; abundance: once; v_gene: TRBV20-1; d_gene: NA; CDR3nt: TGCAGTGCTAGTGGAAACCCAGGGGTGACGGACTATGGCTACACCTTC; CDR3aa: CSASGNPGVTDYGYTF
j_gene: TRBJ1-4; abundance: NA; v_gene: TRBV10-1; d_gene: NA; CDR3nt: TGCGCCAGCAGTGAGGGGGGGGCCGGTGAAAAACTGTTTTTT; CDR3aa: CASSEGGAGEKLFF
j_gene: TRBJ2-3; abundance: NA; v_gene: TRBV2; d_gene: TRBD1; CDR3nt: TGTGCCAGCAGTTCAGACAGGGCCTGGACAGATACGCAGTATTTT; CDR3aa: CASSSDRAWTDTQYF
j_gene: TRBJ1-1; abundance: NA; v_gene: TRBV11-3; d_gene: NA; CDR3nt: TGTGCCAGCAGAGCAACAGGGAGTTCTGAAGCTTTCTTT; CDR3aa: CASRATGSSEAFF
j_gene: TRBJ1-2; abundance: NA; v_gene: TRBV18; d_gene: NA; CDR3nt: TGTGCCAGCTCATCCGGAGAGCCTAACTATGGCTACACCTTC; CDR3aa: CASSSGEPNYGYTF
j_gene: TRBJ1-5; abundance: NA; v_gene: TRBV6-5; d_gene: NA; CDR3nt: TGTGCCAGCAGTCAGCTACAGGGCAATCAGCCCCAGCATTTT; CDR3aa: CASSQLQGNQPQHF
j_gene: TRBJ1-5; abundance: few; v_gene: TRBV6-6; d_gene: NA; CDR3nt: TGTGCCAGCAATGCAGGGATGAATCAGCCCCAGCATTTT; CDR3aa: CASNAGMNQPQHF
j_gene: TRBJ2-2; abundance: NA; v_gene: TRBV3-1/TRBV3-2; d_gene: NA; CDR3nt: TGTGCCAGCAGACGCAACCCGGGGGTCGCACCCGGGGAGCTGTTTTTT; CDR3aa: CASRRNPGVAPGELFF
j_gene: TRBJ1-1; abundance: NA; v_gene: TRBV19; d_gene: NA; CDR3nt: TGTGCCAGTTTGGACAGCTTGAGCACTGAAGCTTTCTTT; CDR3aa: CASLDSLSTEAFF
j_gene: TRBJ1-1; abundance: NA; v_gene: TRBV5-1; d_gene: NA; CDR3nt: TGCGCCAGCAGCATACAGGACCGTACTGAAGCTTTCTTT; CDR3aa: CASSIQDRTEAFF